The entry below gives a single TCR beta chain sequence along with its context. Profiled with immunoSEQ multiplex PCR; TCRdb holds only in-frame clones, not every one. The sample consists of roughly 100,000 clones, about 96% of them appearing once. The entry originates in a study of technical replicates of blood from four donors. The CDR3 covers 17 residues. The J segment lost 4 bases and the V segment lost 1 base, leaving 13 bases of the junction unmatched. Germline V gene sequence: CDR1 MGHRA, CDR2 YSYEKL. The specimen sequenced was T cells isolated from PBMCs. The chain uses TRBV4-1 and TRBJ2-7; 7 bases are shared with TRBD2. The sequence was obtained from a human donor in good health. This CDR3 reads CASSQAWRAGASYEQYF. The CDR3 bases are TGCGCCAGCAGCCAAGCCTGGCGGGCGGGAGCATCTTACGAGCAGTACTTC.